The rows below give T cell receptor beta chains drawn from one sample of a study of blood T cell repertoires in COVID-19. Assay used: immunoSEQ multiplex PCR; TCRdb lists only in-frame clones, some missing. The table has 120,000 to 150,000 clones, about four fifths seen once. Source material: peripheral blood. The origin of the receptors is a human donor in a cohort sampled during active COVID-19. Each CDR3 is given with its conserved first and last residue. Fields, in order: CDR3 DNA, CDR3 protein, D gene, V gene, clone size, J gene. A D gene is named only where the DNA matches it firmly. Where a row states a size, it is once, few, many or the class of an expanded clone; other rows omit it.

DNA: TGCGCCAGCAGCACCCGGACAGGGGGCCACACTGAAGCTTTCTTT
CDR3: CASSTRTGGHTEAFF
D: TRBD1
V: TRBV5-1
size: NA
J: TRBJ1-1

DNA: TGCAGCGTCCGTGGACAGGGAGGTAATGAGCAGTTCTTC
CDR3: CSVRGQGGNEQFF
D: TRBD1
V: TRBV29-1
size: NA
J: TRBJ2-1

DNA: TGTGCCAGCAGCCCAAACCTACTGGGGGCCAACGTCCTGACTTTC
CDR3: CASSPNLLGANVLTF
D: NA
V: TRBV7-2
size: NA
J: TRBJ2-6

DNA: TGTGCCAGCAGCTTAGAAAGGGGCGGACCGAGCTCTGGAAACACCATATATTTT
CDR3: CASSLERGGPSSGNTIYF
D: NA
V: TRBV7-2
size: NA
J: TRBJ1-3

DNA: TGCGCCAGCAGCCTCCGACAGGGGGCCTATGGCTACACCTTC
CDR3: CASSLRQGAYGYTF
D: TRBD1
V: TRBV5-1
size: NA
J: TRBJ1-2

DNA: TGCAGCGGGGGGACAGGGGGCGATGGCTACACCTTC
CDR3: CSGGTGGDGYTF
D: TRBD1
V: TRBV29-1
size: NA
J: TRBJ1-2

DNA: TGTGCCAGTAGTACCCCAGGACAGGCCGGGGAGCTGTTTTTT
CDR3: CASSTPGQAGELFF
D: TRBD1
V: TRBV19
size: NA
J: TRBJ2-2

DNA: TGCGCCAGCAGCTCCGGGACAGGGAGTCAGCCCCAGCATTTT
CDR3: CASSSGTGSQPQHF
D: TRBD1
V: TRBV5-1
size: NA
J: TRBJ1-5

DNA: TGTGCCAGCAGCCGGCAGGGGCTTAGCTCTGGGGCCAACGTCCTGACTTTC
CDR3: CASSRQGLSSGANVLTF
D: NA
V: TRBV3-1/TRBV3-2
size: once
J: TRBJ2-6

DNA: TGTGCCAGCAGCAGACCGACAGGGGGATACGAAGCTTTCTTT
CDR3: CASSRPTGGYEAFF
D: TRBD1
V: TRBV6-6
size: NA
J: TRBJ1-1

DNA: TGTGCCAGCAGCGAGCGGGGGTGGAGCACAGATACGCAGTATTTT
CDR3: CASSERGWSTDTQYF
D: TRBD2
V: TRBV7-2
size: NA
J: TRBJ2-3

DNA: TGTGCCAGCAGCTCGACAGGGTCTAATGAAAAACTGTTTTTT
CDR3: CASSSTGSNEKLFF
D: TRBD1
V: TRBV7-2
size: NA
J: TRBJ1-4

DNA: TGTGCCAGCAGCCAAGATCAAAGGGGGCGAGAGACCCAGTACTTC
CDR3: CASSQDQRGRETQYF
D: TRBD1
V: TRBV3-1/TRBV3-2
size: NA
J: TRBJ2-5

DNA: TGTGCCAGCAGCTTAGGGGGGGGAGGTGAAGCTTTCTTT
CDR3: CASSLGGGGEAFF
D: NA
V: TRBV11-3
size: NA
J: TRBJ1-1

DNA: TGTGCCAGCAGCCCCAGGCTGCGACCTGGAAACACCATATATTTT
CDR3: CASSPRLRPGNTIYF
D: NA
V: TRBV6-5
size: NA
J: TRBJ1-3

DNA: TGTGCCAGCACCGGAGGTAGCGCGAACACCGGGGAGCTGTTTTTT
CDR3: CASTGGSANTGELFF
D: NA
V: TRBV2
size: NA
J: TRBJ2-2

DNA: TGTGCCAGCAGCCAAGGAGACAGGGGGAGCTCACCCCTCCACTTT
CDR3: CASSQGDRGSSPLHF
D: TRBD1
V: TRBV14
size: few
J: TRBJ1-6

DNA: TGCGCCAGCAGCTTGATCCGGAGGGGAAAGTTCGGCGGGGAGCTGTTTTTT
CDR3: CASSLIRRGKFGGELFF
D: NA
V: TRBV5-1
size: once
J: TRBJ2-2

DNA: TGCAGTGCTAGTGGACTAGCGGGTTCTCCCGGTGAGCAGTTCTTC
CDR3: CSASGLAGSPGEQFF
D: TRBD2
V: TRBV20-1
size: NA
J: TRBJ2-1

DNA: TGTGCCAGCAGCGGCCTTACAGGGCTCAATCAGCCCCAGCATTTT
CDR3: CASSGLTGLNQPQHF
D: NA
V: TRBV7-2
size: NA
J: TRBJ1-5

DNA: TGTGCCAGCAGTCCGAGGGCGATGGGTACTGAAGCTTTCTTT
CDR3: CASSPRAMGTEAFF
D: NA
V: TRBV3-1/TRBV3-2
size: NA
J: TRBJ1-1

DNA: TGCAGTGCTAGTGACAGAAGAAGCTACAATGAGCAGTTCTTC
CDR3: CSASDRRSYNEQFF
D: NA
V: TRBV20-1
size: few
J: TRBJ2-1

DNA: TGCAGCGTTGAATGCGGGAGGGGAAACAATGAGCAGTTCTTC
CDR3: CSVECGRGNNEQFF
D: TRBD2
V: TRBV29-1
size: few
J: TRBJ2-1

DNA: TGTGCCAGCAGTGACTCTCCGGGAGGCCGTTCACCCCTCCACTTT
CDR3: CASSDSPGGRSPLHF
D: NA
V: TRBV6-4
size: many
J: TRBJ1-6

DNA: TGCGCCAGCAGCCAAGATCTCCTAAGGGGGGGTATATACAATGAGCAGTTCTTC
CDR3: CASSQDLLRGGIYNEQFF
D: NA
V: TRBV4-1
size: NA
J: TRBJ2-1

DNA: TGTGCCAGCTCACCGAACTCGGGACAGGGCACCTACGAGCAGTACTTC
CDR3: CASSPNSGQGTYEQYF
D: TRBD1
V: TRBV18
size: NA
J: TRBJ2-7